A selection of T cell receptor beta chains follows, all from one sample in a study of blood T cells in healthy people across ages. In TCRdb, the 5' RACE reads were re-called with MiXCR into one record per CDR3 protein. This sample has about 720,000 distinct CDR3 sequences, with approximately 22% found just once. The specimen was blood. The receptors stem from a man in his sixties or seventies in good health. CDR3s include the opening cysteine and the closing phenylalanine or tryptophan. The D gene is left open where the match is weak.

J gene | D gene | V gene | CDR3 protein
TRBJ2-3 | NA | TRBV9 | CASSATATGLGTDTQYF
TRBJ2-1 | TRBD1 | TRBV19 | CASSIDGGQGALEQFF
TRBJ1-5 | NA | TRBV28 | CASSPGQPQHF
NA | NA | TRBV27 | CASRIAGSGAYNEQFF
TRBJ2-3 | NA | TRBV7-3 | CASGRPGDTQYF
TRBJ1-6 | NA | TRBV14 | CASSQPWDNSPLHF
TRBJ2-2 | TRBD2 | TRBV12-3/TRBV12-4 | CASILAGVAGELFF
TRBJ1-1 | NA | TRBV9 | CASSAEARGTEAFF
TRBJ1-2 | NA | TRBV29-1 | CSGGGDNGYTF
TRBJ1-2 | NA | TRBV11-2 | CASSRTGPYGYTF
TRBJ1-3 | NA | TRBV20-1 | CSARDQIHSGNTIYF
TRBJ2-1 | NA | TRBV6-2/TRBV6-3 | CASSKVEYNEQFF
TRBJ2-7 | NA | TRBV9 | CASSVGGKDSYEQYF
TRBJ1-3 | TRBD1 | TRBV6-1 | CASDPGQGANGNTIYF
TRBJ2-4 | NA | TRBV7-3 | CASSSEDFRSAKNIQYF
TRBJ2-1 | TRBD1 | TRBV24-1 | CATSEAGQGSYNEQFF
NA | NA | TRBV6-6 | CASSHPGQRKETQYF
TRBJ1-5 | NA | TRBV20-1 | CSAPQGLDQPQHF
TRBJ1-4 | TRBD1 | TRBV10-3 | CATSGTGGDYEKLFF
TRBJ2-7 | NA | TRBV5-1 | CASSLSTGGNEQYF